The clone carrying this T cell receptor beta chain showed up just once. Its antigen remains unknown. This record belongs to a study of cytomegalovirus exposure and HLA in healthy donors. Study-wide results and caveats: Segments of the TCR beta V type were, in most cases, productive about 87% or about 30% of the time in an earlier analysis. Rare sequences made up most TCRs, while some public TCRs were found in many donors. Later analysis placed DRB1 highest and HLA-C lowest in TCR association rates, which differed by HLA locus. Cytomegalovirus association was assigned to about 150 TCR beta chains.

This CDR3 is 18 amino acids long. CDR1 and CDR2 from the germline V gene are SGHTA and FQGTGA. J lost 3 bases, V lost 5 bases, and 12 bases had no gene match. The primer mix had 60 Vbeta and 13 Jbeta primers. Sequenced by immunoSEQ multiplex PCR; TCRdb stores in-frame clones only, minus some. The sample holds about 150,000 clones, around four fifths seen once. This clonotype originated in a boy aged 2 to 9 in good health and CMV-seronegative. The rearrangement links TRBV7-3 to TRBJ2-7; 14 nucleotides agree with TRBD2. The specimen was PBMCs. CDR3 DNA sequence: TGTGCCAGCAGCCCCCGGCGGGGACTAGCGGGAGACCGCTACGAGCAGTACTTC. This encodes CASSPRRGLAGDRYEQYF.